The 13 T cell receptor beta chains listed next were all sequenced from one sample in a study of cytomegalovirus exposure and HLA in healthy donors. The assay was immunoSEQ multiplex PCR, and TCRdb's table has in-frame clones only and misses some. The sample lists about 100,000 clones; around 85% were seen once. Sequenced material: PBMCs. The receptors here all came from a woman aged 18-29 years in good health and CMV-seronegative.

The genes are TRBV5-1 and TRBJ2-1, with 10 bases fitting TRBD1. Germline CDR1 reads SGHRS; CDR2 reads YFSETQ. There are 15 residues in the CDR3. Unmatched junction bases numbered 6, after V lost 4 bases and J lost 5 bases. CDR3 sequence: CASSPSGTGDNEQFF. In nucleotides, the CDR3 is TGCGCCAGCAGCCCCTCCGGGACAGGGGACAATGAGCAGTTCTTC. The full variable domain, completed using reference TRBV5-1 and TRBJ2-1, is KAGVTQTPRYLIKTRGQQVTLSCSPISGHRSVSWYQQTPGQGLQFLFEYFSETQRNKGNFPGRFSGRQFSNSRSEMNVSTLELGDSALYLCASSPSGTGDNEQFFGPGTRLTVL.

Here the CDR3 reads CASEKNTFRFF. The CDR3 coding sequence is TGTGCCAGCGAGAAAAATACTTTTCGGTTCTTC. The V gene is TRBV6-5, the J gene TRBJ2-1; D is unresolved. There are 11 residues in the CDR3. The germline V and J ends were trimmed by 8 bases and 15 bases, with 17 bases remaining between them. Germline V lookup: CDR1 MNHEY, CDR2 SVGAGI.

In this sample, this clone turned up once. V usage is TRBV6-5 and J usage is TRBJ1-2, with D possibly being TRBD1 (5 bases). Trimming stripped 2 bases from V and 6 bases from J, with 13 bases between. Germline CDR1 MNHEY, CDR2 SVGAGI. This CDR3 spans 14 amino acids. The CDR3 DNA sequence: TGTGCCAGCAGTTACAAGGGACTTGGGGATGGCTACACCTTC. This codes for CASSYKGLGDGYTF.

CDR3 DNA: TGTGCCAGCAGTGGACAGGAGAACACCATATATTTT. It yields the protein CASSGQENTIYF. V is TRBV2 and J is TRBJ1-3; TRBD1 is a possible D gene (6 bases). The germline CDR1 and CDR2 sequences are SNHLY and FYNNEI. The CDR3 is 12 amino acids. Trimming cost V 4 bases and J 7 bases, with 8 bases left between them.

The sample holds a few counts of this clone. This rearrangement joins TRBV28 to TRBJ1-6, with TRBD1 matching over 10 bases. J was trimmed by 10 bases and V by 5 bases; bases with no gene match: 8. Germline assignment: CDR1 MDHEN and CDR2 SYDVKM. The CDR3 is made up of 15 amino acids. CDR3: CASSGQGEVSSPLHF. CDR3 DNA sequence: TGTGCCAGCAGTGGACAGGGGGAGGTGAGCTCACCCCTCCACTTT. Combining the CDR3 with reference TRBV28 and TRBJ1-6 gives the whole variable domain DVKVTQSSRYLVKRTGEKVFLECVQDMDHENMFWYRQDPGLGLRLIYFSYDVKMKEKGDIPEGYSVSREKKERFSLILESASTNQTSMYLCASSGQGEVSSPLHFGNGTRLTVT.

This chain connects TRBV27 to TRBJ2-7, with D perhaps matching TRBD1 (5 bases). CDR1 and CDR2 (germline): MNHEY, SMNVEV (reference sequence). The V gene lost 1 base and the J gene lost 6 bases, with 13 bases spanning the gap. The length of the CDR3 is 14 residues. CDR3 nucleotides: TGTGCCAGCAGTTTATGGGTCAGGGCTGGCGAGCAGTACTTC. It yields the protein CASSLWVRAGEQYF.

The rearrangement joins TRBV10-2 to TRBJ2-7; possible D gene TRBD1, 6 bases. The V gene lost 0 bases and the J gene lost 2 bases, with 8 bases spanning the gap. Germline assignment: CDR1 WSHSY and CDR2 SAAADI. There are 14 residues in the CDR3. CDR3 DNA: TGCGCCAGCAGTGAGTCAGGGGGAACCTACGAGCAGTACTTC. It codes for CASSESGGTYEQYF.

The chain links TRBV25-1 to TRBJ1-2; D is uncertain. This CDR3 region has 15 residues. From germline, CDR1 is MGHDK and CDR2 SYGVNS. Trimming left V 6 bases short and J 2 bases short, with 16 bases between. The CDR3 nucleotides are TGTGCCAGCAGGGAGACGGGAGAAACGAACTATGGCTACACCTTC. Protein product: CASRETGETNYGYTF.

The rearrangement uses TRBV28 and TRBJ2-3; D unclear. The germline V gene has CDR1 MDHEN and CDR2 SYDVKM. The CDR3 runs to 16 residues. V lost 2 bases, J lost 1 base, and 13 bases lay in between. CDR3 in DNA: TGTGCCAGCAGTTTAATGAAGTCGGTAGGCACAGATACGCAGTATTTT. Its translation is CASSLMKSVGTDTQYF.

This chain links TRBV28 with TRBJ2-7; TRBD1 is a possible D gene (6 bases). V gave up 5 bases and J gave up 2 bases, with 19 bases separating them. The CDR3 has 16 amino acids. The germline V gene encodes CDR1 MDHEN and CDR2 SYDVKM. Written as DNA, the CDR3 is TGTGCCAGCAGTCCCCCCCGACAGGTCCTTACCTACGAGCAGTACTTC. As protein: CASSPPRQVLTYEQYF. The full variable domain, completed using reference TRBV28 and TRBJ2-7, is DVKVTQSSRYLVKRTGEKVFLECVQDMDHENMFWYRQDPGLGLRLIYFSYDVKMKEKGDIPEGYSVSREKKERFSLILESASTNQTSMYLCASSPPRQVLTYEQYFGPGTRLTVT.

The chain is built from TRBV7-2 and TRBJ1-1, with TRBD1 identical over 7 bases. V dropped 5 bases and J dropped 4; count of bases not matched to a gene: 10. Germline V CDR1 and CDR2: SGHTA, FQGNSA. This CDR3 comprises 15 residues. CDR3 DNA: TGTGCCAGCAGCACCCGAAGAGGGACAGCCACTGAAGCTTTCTTT. This codes for CASSTRRGTATEAFF.

This clone has a handful of counts. The chain links TRBV30 to TRBJ1-6, with TRBD1 matching over 8 bases. The V gene's germline CDR1 is GTSNPN and CDR2 SVGIG (reference sequence). The ends lost 0 bases at V and 9 bases at J; junction bases unmatched: 4. This CDR3 has 14 amino acids. As DNA, the CDR3 is TGTGCCTGGAGTGTGGGAACAGGGGGTTCACCCCTCCACTTT. Amino acid sequence: CAWSVGTGGSPLHF.

The V gene is TRBV7-9, the J gene TRBJ2-3; 8 bases agree with TRBD2. CDR1 SEHNR and CDR2 FQNEAQ come from the germline V gene (reference sequence). The CDR3 loop spans 16 amino acids. Trimming took 1 base from V and 3 from J; bases not matched to a gene: 6. The CDR3 here is CASSLDRQRGTDTQYF. The CDR3 nucleotides are TGTGCCAGCAGCTTAGATCGGCAGCGGGGGACAGATACGCAGTATTTT.